This TCR beta chain comes out of a study of cytomegalovirus exposure and HLA in healthy donors. The study, taken as a whole, reports: In a later analysis, specific HLA alleles were associated with 15,000 to 20,000 TCR beta sequences at a 0.05 false discovery rate. CMV serostatus was the only immune exposure information that was available.

The germline CDR1 and CDR2 sequences are SQVTM and ANQGSEA. This CDR3 comprises 13 residues. V was clipped by 5 bases and J by 5 bases, with 15 bases between them. With regard to this clone: Its matching antigen is unknown.

In the PCR, 60 Vbeta and 13 Jbeta primers were used. Generated by immunoSEQ multiplex PCR, the TCRdb table keeps only in-frame clones and is missing some. The sample includes more than 95,000 clones, 70% to 85% of them seen just once. This chain links TRBV29-1 with TRBJ1-1; no firm D call. This sequence was found in a woman aged 18-29 years in good health and CMV-seropositive. The specimen sequenced was PBMCs. The CDR3, as DNA: TGCAGCGTTAAACTTCAGGTGGATACTGAAGCTTTCTTT. This sequence encodes CSVKLQVDTEAFF.